This T cell receptor beta chain was documented in a study of cytomegalovirus exposure and HLA in healthy donors. Turning to the study itself: Unique TCR beta sequences numbering 120 million or so came from approximately 180 million T cells in an earlier analysis.

The germline gives CDR1 SGHAT, CDR2 FQNNGV. V was pared by 1 base and J by 3 bases, with 6 bases between. CDR3 length: 13 amino acids. PCR amplification relied on 60 Vbeta primers (plus 13 Jbeta primers). The assay was immunoSEQ multiplex PCR, and TCRdb's table has in-frame clones only and misses some. Its table records around 130,000 clones. This clonotype was sampled from a woman aged 40 to 49 in good health and CMV-seronegative. V is TRBV11-2 and J is TRBJ1-2, with D perhaps matching TRBD1 (5 bases). Sequencing used PBMCs. The CDR3 loop reads CASSLARDYGYTF. In nucleotides, the CDR3 is TGTGCCAGCAGCTTAGCCAGGGACTATGGCTACACCTTC.